Included here is one T cell receptor beta chain sequence, with context. The antigen is undetermined. These data belong to a study of cytomegalovirus exposure and HLA in healthy donors. PCR used 60 Vbeta primers and 13 Jbeta primers. Method: immunoSEQ multiplex PCR; TCRdb's copy keeps in-frame clones and lacks some. The repertoire consists of roughly 140,000 clones, with 70% to 85% occurring once and the leading ten covering approximately 9.7%. Study-level points and caveats: Association of fewer than 20,000 TCR beta sequences with HLA alleles was found at 0.05 false discovery rate in a later analysis. As was reported, the classifier diagnosed cytomegalovirus status with high specificity and sensitivity.

Germline V gene sequence: CDR1 SGDLS, CDR2 YYNGEE. V lost 4 bases and J lost 4; bases outside the gene matches: 12. This CDR3 is built from 16 residues. The receptor comes from a woman aged 55-69 years in good health and CMV-seropositive. The rearrangement joins TRBV9 to TRBJ2-5, with TRBD2 matching over 8 bases. The material sequenced was PBMCs. The CDR3 nucleotides read TGTGCCAGCAGCCCCGGGCAGCGGGAGTGGGTAGAGACCCAGTACTTC. Protein product: CASSPGQREWVETQYF.